This T cell receptor beta chain was captured by sequencing in a study of CD8+ T cells in alopecia areata. RNA was extracted and reverse transcribed into cDNA as the sequencing template. Libraries were prepared by immunoSEQ multiplex PCR; TCRdb keeps only in-frame clonotypes and omits some of them. The table shows roughly 64,000 clones, with roughly 40% occurring only once. Germline V gene sequence: CDR1 SQVTM, CDR2 ANQGSEA. CDR3 length: 13 amino acids. Unmatched junction bases numbered 8, after V lost 6 bases and J lost 5 bases. The rearrangement joins TRBV29-1 to TRBJ2-7; 9 bases align to TRBD1. Sequences were obtained from NKG2D-low CD8+ T cells sorted from blood. The TCR originated in a human donor with alopecia areata. The CDR3 spells CSVGTGNGDEQYF. Written as DNA, the CDR3 is TGCAGCGTGGGGACAGGGAATGGGGACGAGCAGTACTTC.